The next 8 T cell receptor beta chains were all read from a single sample in a study of PD-1 blockade in classical Hodgkin lymphoma. Brentuximab vedotin exposure varied among the patients, all of whom had relapsed after autologous stem cell transplantation. Assay: immunoSEQ multiplex PCR; the TCRdb copy retains only in-frame clones and omits some. The sample comprises about 19,000 clones, roughly 83% of which are singletons, and about 6.3% rests with the top ten. The sample here was peripheral blood mononuclear cells (PBMCs), taken at baseline. Receptors originate from a human donor with classical Hodgkin lymphoma.

This clone turned up a few times. Written as DNA, the CDR3 is TGTGCCAGCAGTGAATTAGCGGGGGGGATAGAGACCCAGTACTTC. It codes for CASSELAGGIETQYF. The rearrangement joins TRBV2 to TRBJ2-5, with 11 bases lining up with TRBD2. After removal of 2 bases from V and 4 bases from J, the junction contained 3 bases not matched to a gene. The CDR3 extends over 15 amino acids. Germline V gene sequence: CDR1 SNHLY, CDR2 FYNNEI.

The V call is TRBV20-1, the J call TRBJ1-1; no firm D call. CDR3 length: 11 amino acids. The V and J ends lost 0 bases and 5 bases respectively, with 4 bases between them. From germline, CDR1 is DFQATT and CDR2 SNEGSKA (reference sequence). CDR3 residues: CSAREGTEAFF. CDR3 DNA: TGCAGTGCTAGAGAGGGGACTGAAGCTTTCTTT.

This clone occurred a few times. The chain recombines TRBV7-3 with TRBJ2-5; perhaps TRBD2 as D (5 bases). The V end lost 2 bases, the J end lost 4 bases, and 8 bases lay between the germline ends. CDR3 length equals 13 residues. Germline loops: CDR1 SGHTA, CDR2 FQGTGA. The CDR3 coding sequence is TGTGCCAGCAGCTTACGCGAGGGAGAGACCCAGTACTTC. It codes for CASSLREGETQYF. The variable domain in full, completed from reference TRBV7-3 and TRBJ2-5, reads GAGVSQTPSNKVTEKGKYVELRCDPISGHTALYWYRQSLGQGPEFLIYFQGTGAADDSGLPNDRFFAVRPEGSVSTLKIQRTERGDSAVYLCASSLREGETQYFGPGTRLLVL.

This chain uses TRBV4-3 with TRBJ2-1, with D perhaps TRBD1 (6 bases). This CDR3 contains 15 residues. V was clipped by 3 bases and J by 4 bases, with 13 bases between them. Germline lookup yields CDR1 LGHNA and CDR2 YSLEER. The CDR3 spells CASSHSRGWYNEQFF. CDR3 DNA: TGCGCCAGCAGCCACAGTAGGGGGTGGTACAATGAGCAGTTCTTC.

This chain connects TRBV28 to TRBJ1-5, with TRBD1 matching 8 bases. This CDR3 contains 15 residues. Germline loops: CDR1 MDHEN, CDR2 SYDVKM. V gave up 6 bases and J gave up 2 bases; unmatched junction bases: 6. Here the CDR3 reads CASRSGGTGNQPQHF. In nucleotides, the CDR3 is TGTGCCAGCAGGTCAGGGGGCACAGGCAATCAGCCCCAGCATTTT.

The rearrangement joins TRBV28 to TRBJ1-1, with TRBD1 matching over 8 bases. V gave up 6 bases and J gave up 2 bases; unmatched junction bases: 5. There are 14 residues in the CDR3. Germline values: CDR1 MDHEN, CDR2 SYDVKM. DNA of the CDR3: TGTGCCAGCAGCGGTTCAGGGGGCAACACTGAAGCTTTCTTT. It translates to CASSGSGGNTEAFF.

V usage is TRBV19 and J usage is TRBJ2-3, with 7 bases lining up with TRBD2. Germline V gives CDR1 LNHDA, CDR2 SQIVND (reference sequence). The CDR3 totals 15 residues. The ends lost 8 bases at V and 2 bases at J; junction bases unmatched: 10. CDR3 nucleotide sequence: TGTGCCAGTTCCGACCTCGGGGGGAACACAGATACGCAGTATTTT. It codes for CASSDLGGNTDTQYF.

This chain uses TRBV14 with TRBJ2-5; no firm D call. Trimming took 1 base from V and 5 from J, leaving 5 bases between them. Germline V gene lookup returns CDR1 SGHDN and CDR2 FVKESK. The CDR3 has 12 amino acids. The CDR3 spells CASSQALETQYF. CDR3 in DNA: TGTGCCAGCAGCCAAGCGTTGGAGACCCAGTACTTC.